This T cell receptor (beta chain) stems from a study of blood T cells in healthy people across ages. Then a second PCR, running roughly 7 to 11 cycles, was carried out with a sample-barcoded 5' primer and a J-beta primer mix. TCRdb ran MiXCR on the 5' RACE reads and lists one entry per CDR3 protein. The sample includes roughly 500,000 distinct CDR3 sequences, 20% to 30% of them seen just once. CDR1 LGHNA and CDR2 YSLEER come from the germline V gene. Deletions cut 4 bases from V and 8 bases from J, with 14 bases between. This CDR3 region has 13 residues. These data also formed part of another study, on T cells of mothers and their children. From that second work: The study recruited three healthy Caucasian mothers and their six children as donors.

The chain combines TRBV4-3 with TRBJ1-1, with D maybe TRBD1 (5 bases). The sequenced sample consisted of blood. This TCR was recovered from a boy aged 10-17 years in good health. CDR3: CASSPGRVTEAFF. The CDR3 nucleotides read TGCGCCAGCAGCCCTGGCAGGGTGACCGAAGCTTTCTTT.